The T cell receptor (beta chain) described here comes from a study of cytomegalovirus exposure and HLA in healthy donors. Study-wide results and limits: In a later analysis, CMV-associated beta chains were mostly HLA-associated, it appeared. Roughly uniform sequencing depth across donors was assumed, possibly incorrectly.

The CDR3 contains 15 residues. Trimming removed 6 bases from V and 7 bases from J; junction bases left unmatched: 10. PCR involved 60 Vbeta and 13 Jbeta primers. The protocol was immunoSEQ multiplex PCR, while the TCRdb copy is restricted to in-frame clones and leaves out a portion. Among some 120,000 clones listed, 75% to 85% were seen once. A word on this clone: The antigen is unknown.

This cohort consisted of healthy bone marrow donors. V usage is TRBV23-1 and J usage is TRBJ2-1; 9 nucleotides agree with TRBD2. TRBV23-1 is given ORF status, its function remaining uncertain. The sample consisted of PBMCs. This TCR was sampled from a man aged 25 to 45 in good health and CMV-seronegative. As DNA, the CDR3 is TGCGCCAGCAGATCCATTGGGCGGGAGGGTAATGAGCAGTTCTTC. Protein: CASRSIGREGNEQFF.